This entry is about one TCR beta chain. Its cognate antigen is unknown. This entry comes from a study of shared clonotypes between healthy human individuals. CD8 memory comprised CD45RO+ plus CCR7-negative CD45RA+ TemRA cells. The germline CDR1 and CDR2 sequences are MNHEY and SMNVEV (reference sequence). The CDR3 totals 16 residues. Trimming removed 3 bases from V and 8 bases from J; junction bases left unmatched: 15. Study-wide results and caveats: Few donors restricted represented genetic and exposure-history diversity.

As originally analysed: ImmunoSEQ junction-only sequences lacked quality scores, so their filtering differed. Libraries were prepared by immunoSEQ multiplex PCR; TCRdb keeps only in-frame clonotypes and omits some of them. V and J calls plus clone size are reproduced from that table; the DNA served to infer D and trimming. Here the sample spans approximately 87,000 clones, 62% being singletons. This receptor was obtained from a man under 40 in good health. The chain combines TRBV27 with TRBJ2-7; 8 bases are a match to TRBD2. Input material: memory CD8+ T cells sorted from blood. Described subset: CD45RO+ cells pooled with CCR7-negative TemRA cells. In DNA form, the CDR3 reads TGTGCCAGCAGTTTGATCGGGAGGGGCATCGAGAGAAAGCAGTACTTC. This encodes CASSLIGRGIERKQYF.